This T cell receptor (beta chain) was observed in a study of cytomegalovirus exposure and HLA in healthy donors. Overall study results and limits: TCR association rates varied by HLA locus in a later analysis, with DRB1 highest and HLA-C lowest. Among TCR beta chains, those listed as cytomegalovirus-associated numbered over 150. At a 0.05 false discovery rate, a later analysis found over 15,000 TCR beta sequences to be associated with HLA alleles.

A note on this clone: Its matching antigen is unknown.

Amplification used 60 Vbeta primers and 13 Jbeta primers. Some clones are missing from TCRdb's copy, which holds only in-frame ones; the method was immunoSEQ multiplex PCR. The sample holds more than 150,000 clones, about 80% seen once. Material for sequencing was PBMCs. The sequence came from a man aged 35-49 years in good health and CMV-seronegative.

CDR3 amino acids: CASSLVRTGFGNTEAFF. For the CDR3, the DNA is TGTGCCAGCAGCTTAGTGCGGACAGGGTTTGGGAACACTGAAGCTTTCTTT. The chain recombines TRBV7-8 with TRBJ1-1, with 8 positions matching TRBD1. The CDR3 is 17 residues long. CDR1 is SGHVS and CDR2 is FQNEAQ in the germline V gene. The trim removed 1 base at V and 1 base at J, leaving 8 bases unmatched.